This T cell receptor (beta chain) was recovered during a study of CD8 T cells in ankylosing spondylitis. General study results and limits: What seemed typical of ankylosing spondylitis blood was a TCR beta motif built from several highly homologous variants. Earlier work had already found some motif variants in reactive arthritis synovial fluid and blood. CD8+ disease-linked clones were present at relatively low frequencies in blood.

Concerning this clonotype: As yet, its antigen is unknown.

A single record per CDR3 protein comes from TCRdb applying MiXCR to the 5' RACE reads. The data hold approximately 150,000 distinct CDR3 sequences, with under 35% observed a single time. The TCR comes from a male donor with ankylosing spondylitis. Sequencing was performed on synovial fluid, either unsorted or a sorted T cell fraction (not recorded which).

The CDR3 region has the DNA TGTGCCTGGAGTGCCCTACAGGGCTCTCTTCATGGCTACACCTTC. This encodes CAWSALQGSLHGYTF. J is TRBJ1-2 and V is TRBV30; D perhaps matches TRBD1 (6 bases). V was trimmed by 1 base and J by 6 bases, leaving 18 bases between them. CDR3 length equals 15 residues. Germline V CDR1 and CDR2: GTSNPN, SVGIG (reference sequence). Supplemented by reference TRBV30 and TRBJ1-2, the full variable domain reads SQTIHQWPATLVQPVGSPLSLECTVEGTSNPNLYWYRQAAGRGLQLLFYSVGIGQISSEVPQNLSASRPQDRQFILSSKKLLLSDSGFYLCAWSALQGSLHGYTFGSGTRLTVV.